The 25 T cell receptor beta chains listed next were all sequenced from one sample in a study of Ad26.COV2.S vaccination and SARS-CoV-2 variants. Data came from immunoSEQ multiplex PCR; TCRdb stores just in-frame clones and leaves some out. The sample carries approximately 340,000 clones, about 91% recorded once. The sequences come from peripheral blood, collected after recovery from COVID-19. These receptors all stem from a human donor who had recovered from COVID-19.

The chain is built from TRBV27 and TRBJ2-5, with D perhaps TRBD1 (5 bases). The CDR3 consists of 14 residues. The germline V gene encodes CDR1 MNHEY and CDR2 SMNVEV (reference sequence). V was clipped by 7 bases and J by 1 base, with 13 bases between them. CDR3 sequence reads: CASKIRAAQETQYF. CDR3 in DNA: TGTGCCAGCAAAATCAGGGCGGCCCAAGAGACCCAGTACTTC.

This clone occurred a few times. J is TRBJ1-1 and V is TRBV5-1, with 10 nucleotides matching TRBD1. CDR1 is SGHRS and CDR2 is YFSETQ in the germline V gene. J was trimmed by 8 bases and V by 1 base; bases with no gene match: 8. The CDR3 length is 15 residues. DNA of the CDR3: TGCGCCAGCAGCTTGTCGGGACAGGGGTGGATAGAAGCTTTCTTT. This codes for CASSLSGQGWIEAFF.

This chain's CDR3 is CASSGKTGVYGYTF. In nucleotides, the CDR3 is TGTGCCAGCAGCGGAAAAACAGGGGTCTATGGCTACACCTTC. The V gene is TRBV9, the J gene TRBJ1-2; 7 bases are a match to TRBD1. CDR1 is SGDLS and CDR2 is YYNGEE in the germline V gene. Trimming took 3 bases from V and 4 from J; bases not matched to a gene: 6. CDR3 size: 14 residues.

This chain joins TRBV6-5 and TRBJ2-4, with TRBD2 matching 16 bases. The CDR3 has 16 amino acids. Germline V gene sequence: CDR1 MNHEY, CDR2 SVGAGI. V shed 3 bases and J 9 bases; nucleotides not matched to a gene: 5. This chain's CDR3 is CASSYSGLAGGSIQYF. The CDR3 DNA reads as TGTGCCAGCAGTTATTCGGGACTAGCGGGGGGGTCCATTCAGTACTTC.

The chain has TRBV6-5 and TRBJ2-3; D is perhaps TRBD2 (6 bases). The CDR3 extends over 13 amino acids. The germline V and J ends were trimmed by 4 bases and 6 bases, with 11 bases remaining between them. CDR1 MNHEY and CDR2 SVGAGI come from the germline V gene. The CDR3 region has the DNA TGTGCCAGCAGTTGGGACTGGAGGGATACGCAGTATTTT. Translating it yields CASSWDWRDTQYF.

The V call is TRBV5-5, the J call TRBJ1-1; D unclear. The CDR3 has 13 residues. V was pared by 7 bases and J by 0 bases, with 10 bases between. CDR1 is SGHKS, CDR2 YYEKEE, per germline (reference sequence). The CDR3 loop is CASLRKLNTEAFF. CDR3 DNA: TGTGCCAGCCTGAGAAAACTGAACACTGAAGCTTTCTTT.

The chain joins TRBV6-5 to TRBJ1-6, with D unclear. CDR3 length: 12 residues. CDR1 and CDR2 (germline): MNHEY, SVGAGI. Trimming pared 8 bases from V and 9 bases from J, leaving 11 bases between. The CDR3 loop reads CASANGVSPLHF. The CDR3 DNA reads TGTGCCAGCGCTAACGGAGTTTCACCCCTCCACTTT.

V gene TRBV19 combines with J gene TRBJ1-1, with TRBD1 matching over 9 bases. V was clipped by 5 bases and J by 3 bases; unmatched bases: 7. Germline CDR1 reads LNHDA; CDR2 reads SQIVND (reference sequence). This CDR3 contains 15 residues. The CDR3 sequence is CASSSWTGEDTEAFF. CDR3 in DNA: TGTGCCAGTAGTTCTTGGACAGGGGAGGACACTGAAGCTTTCTTT.

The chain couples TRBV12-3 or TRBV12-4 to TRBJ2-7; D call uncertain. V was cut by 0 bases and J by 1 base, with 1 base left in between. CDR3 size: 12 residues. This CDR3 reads CASSLASYEQYF. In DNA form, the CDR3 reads TGTGCCAGCAGTTTAGCGTCCTACGAGCAGTACTTC.

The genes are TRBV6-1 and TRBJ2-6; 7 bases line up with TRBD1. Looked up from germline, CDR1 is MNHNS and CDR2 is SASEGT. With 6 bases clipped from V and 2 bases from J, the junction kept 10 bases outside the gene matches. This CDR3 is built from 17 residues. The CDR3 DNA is TGTGCCAGCAGAGAAAACGTAGGGACAGCTGGGGCCAACGTCCTGACTTTC. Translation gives CASRENVGTAGANVLTF.

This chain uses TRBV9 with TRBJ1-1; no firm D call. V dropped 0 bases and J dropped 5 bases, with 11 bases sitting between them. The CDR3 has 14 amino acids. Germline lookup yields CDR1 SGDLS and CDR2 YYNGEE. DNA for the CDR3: TGTGCCAGCAGCGTAGTCCCCCGGGCGACTGAAGCTTTCTTT. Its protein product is CASSVVPRATEAFF.

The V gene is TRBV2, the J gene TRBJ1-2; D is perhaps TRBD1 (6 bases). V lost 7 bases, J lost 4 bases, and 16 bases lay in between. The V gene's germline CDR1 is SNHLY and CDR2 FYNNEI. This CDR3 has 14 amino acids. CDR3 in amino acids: CASTSAGESYGYTF. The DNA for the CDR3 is TGTGCCAGCACTTCCGCAGGGGAGAGCTATGGCTACACCTTC.

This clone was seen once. The CDR3 spells CASSLGAGLNTEAFF. The CDR3 DNA reads TGTGCCAGCAGCTTAGGAGCAGGGTTGAACACTGAAGCTTTCTTT. This chain connects TRBV7-6 to TRBJ1-1, with TRBD1 as a possible D gene (5 bases). CDR1 SGHVS and CDR2 FNYEAQ come from the germline V gene. The CDR3 extends over 15 amino acids. V was trimmed by 1 base and J by 0 bases, leaving 9 bases between them.

In DNA, the CDR3 is TGTGCCAGCAGCTTAGAAGTTCTAAAATACAATGAGCAGTTCTTC. As protein: CASSLEVLKYNEQFF. The chain joins TRBV11-2 to TRBJ2-1, with no clear D. The CDR3 extends over 15 amino acids. V lost 0 bases and J 4 bases, leaving 10 bases between the germline ends. CDR1 SGHAT and CDR2 FQNNGV come from the germline V gene. Full variable domain (rest looked up from reference TRBV11-2 and TRBJ2-1): EAGVAQSPRYKIIEKRQSVAFWCNPISGHATLYWYQQILGQGPKLLIQFQNNGVVDDSQLPKDRFSAERLKGVDSTLKIQPAKLEDSAVYLCASSLEVLKYNEQFFGPGTRLTVL.

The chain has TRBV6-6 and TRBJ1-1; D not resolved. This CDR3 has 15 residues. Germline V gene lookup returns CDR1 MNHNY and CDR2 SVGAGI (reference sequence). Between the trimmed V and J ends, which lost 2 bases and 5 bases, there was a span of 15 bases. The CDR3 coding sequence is TGTGCCAGCAGTTACGCTCTAGACGGGGTTACTGAAGCTTTCTTT. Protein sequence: CASSYALDGVTEAFF.

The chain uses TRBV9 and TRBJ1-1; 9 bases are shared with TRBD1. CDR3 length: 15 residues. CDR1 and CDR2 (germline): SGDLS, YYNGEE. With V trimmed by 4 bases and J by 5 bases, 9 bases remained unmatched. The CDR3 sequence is CASSLGQGYVTEAFF. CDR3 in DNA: TGTGCCAGCAGCCTAGGACAGGGGTATGTGACTGAAGCTTTCTTT. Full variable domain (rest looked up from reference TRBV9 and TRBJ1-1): DSGVTQTPKHLITATGQRVTLRCSPRSGDLSVYWYQQSLDQGLQFLIQYYNGEERAKGNILERFSAQQFPDLHSELNLSSLELGDSALYFCASSLGQGYVTEAFFGQGTRLTVV.

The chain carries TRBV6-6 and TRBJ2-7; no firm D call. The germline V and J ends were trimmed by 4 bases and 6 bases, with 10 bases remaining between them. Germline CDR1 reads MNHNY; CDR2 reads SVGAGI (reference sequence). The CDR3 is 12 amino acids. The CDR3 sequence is CASSSQDFEQYF. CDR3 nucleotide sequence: TGTGCCAGCAGTTCCCAGGATTTCGAGCAGTACTTC.

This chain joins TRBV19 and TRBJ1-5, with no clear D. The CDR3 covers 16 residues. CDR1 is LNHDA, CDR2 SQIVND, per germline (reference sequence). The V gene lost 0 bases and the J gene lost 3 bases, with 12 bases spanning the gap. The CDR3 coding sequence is TGTGCCAGTAGTATAGAGTCCCGGGGAACCAATCAGCCCCAGCATTTT. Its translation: CASSIESRGTNQPQHF.

The DNA of the CDR3 is TGTGCCAGCAGTTACGATCCGACTCACGGGGAGCTGTTTTTT. This sequence encodes CASSYDPTHGELFF. V and J are TRBV6-5 and TRBJ2-2; D ambiguous. Germline CDR1 and CDR2: MNHEY and SVGAGI. The CDR3 sequence is 14 residues long. The V end lost 2 bases, the J end lost 7 bases, and 11 bases lay between the germline ends.

CDR3 in DNA: TGCGCCAGCAGCTTGGCCCAGGGTAGTAACACTGAAGCTTTCTTT. This codes for CASSLAQGSNTEAFF. V and J are TRBV5-1 and TRBJ1-1; tentative D call: TRBD1 (5 bases). Germline V gives CDR1 SGHRS, CDR2 YFSETQ. The CDR3 contains 15 residues. V lost 0 bases, J lost 2 bases, and 11 bases lay in between.

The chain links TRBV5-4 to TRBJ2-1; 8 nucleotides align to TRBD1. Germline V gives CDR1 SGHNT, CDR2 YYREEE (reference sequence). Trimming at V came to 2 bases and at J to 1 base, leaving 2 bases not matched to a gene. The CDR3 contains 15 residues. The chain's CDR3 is CASSLDRGSYNEQFF. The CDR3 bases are TGTGCCAGCAGCTTAGACAGGGGATCCTACAATGAGCAGTTCTTC.

CDR3 coding DNA: TGTGCCAGTATGACAGGGGGCAGTAATGAAAAACTGTTTTTT. This codes for CASMTGGSNEKLFF. V and J are TRBV19 and TRBJ1-4, with TRBD1 identical over 10 bases. The CDR3 covers 14 residues. Looked up from germline, CDR1 is LNHDA and CDR2 is SQIVND (reference sequence). The V segment lost 7 bases and the J segment 4 bases; nucleotides outside the gene matches: 3.

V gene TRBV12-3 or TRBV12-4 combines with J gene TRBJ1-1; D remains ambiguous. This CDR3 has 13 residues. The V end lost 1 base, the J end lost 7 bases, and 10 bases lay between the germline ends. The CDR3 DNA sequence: TGTGCCAGCAGTTTAGGGCCGGGAAGTGAAGCTTTCTTT. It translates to CASSLGPGSEAFF.

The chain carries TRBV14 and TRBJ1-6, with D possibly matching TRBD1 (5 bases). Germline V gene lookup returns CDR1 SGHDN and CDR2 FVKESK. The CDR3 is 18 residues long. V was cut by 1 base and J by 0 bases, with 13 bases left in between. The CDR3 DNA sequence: TGTGCCAGCAGCCAAGTAGCAGGGATCGGCTCCTATAATTCACCCCTCCACTTT. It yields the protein CASSQVAGIGSYNSPLHF.

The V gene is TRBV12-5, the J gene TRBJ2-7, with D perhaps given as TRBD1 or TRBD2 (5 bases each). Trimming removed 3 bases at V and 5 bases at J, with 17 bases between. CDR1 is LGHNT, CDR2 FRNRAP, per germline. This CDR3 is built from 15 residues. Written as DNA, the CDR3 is TGTGCTAGTGGTTTTTTTCCGGGACCCGCGGACGAGCAGTACTTC. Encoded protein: CASGFFPGPADEQYF.